The 30 T cell receptor beta chains below come from one sample, sequenced in a study of breast tumors, draining lymph nodes, adjacent tissues (dated by TCRdb to the mid-2010s). The method was multiplex PCR. Sequencer: Illumina HiSeq 2000. TCRdb applied fastp at Q25 and MiXCR to the public reads, then kept only in-frame beta chains. One record per CDR3 amino acid sequence lists the most common genes and DNA. The sample has fewer than 300,000 distinct CDR3 sequences on record, roughly 30% of them singletons. Jointly, the top ten make up roughly 1.5% of the sample. The axillary draining lymph nodes of breast cancer patients were the source of the lymph node samples. Sequencing was carried out using axillary lymph node tissue. These TCRs come from a female donor with breast cancer. Some clones in this sample may be carry-over from other donors' samples.

V and J are TRBV20-1 and TRBJ1-5; D gene unclear. This CDR3 has 14 amino acids. The V gene's germline CDR1 is DFQATT and CDR2 SNEGSKA (reference sequence). V was clipped by 4 bases and J by 7 bases, with 17 bases between them. CDR3 in amino acids: CSATREGYEQPQHF. The DNA for the CDR3 is TGCAGTGCTACCCGAGAGGGCTACGAGCAGCCCCAGCATTTT.

This clonotype was recorded a few times. This clone may be a read error of a much larger clone one base away. The chain uses TRBV7-3 and TRBJ2-1; D is ambiguous. Germline V gene lookup returns CDR1 SGHTA and CDR2 FQGTGA. This CDR3 contains 15 residues. The CDR3 nucleotides read TGTGCCAGCAGCTTAAATTCAATCCAATCCAATGAGCAGCTCTTC. Translation gives CASSLNSIQSNEQLF.

In this sample, this clonotype turned up many times. This rearrangement joins TRBV3-1 to TRBJ1-3, with D perhaps TRBD1 (6 bases). This CDR3 contains 14 residues. The V and J ends lost 3 bases and 2 bases respectively, with 8 bases between them. Per germline, CDR1 LGHDT and CDR2 YNNKEL (reference sequence). CDR3 amino acids: CASSHQGTGNTIYF. In nucleotides, the CDR3 is TGTGCCAGCAGCCACCAGGGGACTGGAAACACCATATATTTT.

Concerning this clonotype: Possible read error: a much larger clone is one base away. This rearrangement joins TRBV6-2 or TRBV6-3 to TRBJ2-7; 7 positions agree with TRBD2. The germline gives CDR1 MNHEY, CDR2 SVGEGT. This CDR3 is built from 15 residues. The CDR3 DNA is TGTGCCAGCAGTTATGGGAGGGTGGCCTCCCACGAGCAGTACTTC. It codes for CASSYGRVASHEQYF.

This clonotype was seen many times. The V and J genes are TRBV5-1 and TRBJ2-2; the D gene is possibly TRBD1 (6 bases). The ends were cut back, 1 base at V and 4 bases at J, with 11 bases in the middle. Germline V CDR1 and CDR2: SGHRS, YFSETQ. The length of the CDR3 is 15 residues. The CDR3 DNA reads as TGCGCCAGCAGCTTGTTACTAGGGGGCACCGGGGAGCTGTTTTTT. Its protein is CASSLLLGGTGELFF. The whole variable domain, filled in from reference TRBV5-1 and TRBJ2-2, reads KAGVTQTPRYLIKTRGQQVTLSCSPISGHRSVSWYQQTPGQGLQFLFEYFSETQRNKGNFPGRFSGRQFSNSRSEMNVSTLELGDSALYLCASSLLLGGTGELFFGEGSRLTVL.

Ten or more counts support this clonotype. The V call is TRBV2, the J call TRBJ1-2; no clear D gene. V was trimmed by 8 bases and J by 2 bases, leaving 15 bases between them. The CDR3 covers 14 residues. From germline, CDR1 is SNHLY and CDR2 FYNNEI. The CDR3 sequence: CASVRQHTNYGYTF. The CDR3 nucleotides are TGTGCCAGCGTCCGGCAGCATACCAACTATGGCTACACCTTC.

Regarding this clonotype: With a much larger clone just one base away, this may be a read error. The chain couples TRBV4-1 to TRBJ2-1; the match to TRBD2 covers 13 bases. Looked up from germline, CDR1 is MGHRA and CDR2 is YSYEKL. The CDR3 contains 17 residues. The CDR3 here is CASSPRTSGSGDNEQSF. DNA for the CDR3: TGCGCCAGCAGCCCCCGGACTAGCGGGAGCGGGGACAATGAGCAGTCCTTC.

This clonotype was observed many times. The chain joins TRBV4-1 to TRBJ2-5; 10 bases are shared with TRBD2. With V trimmed by 1 base and J by 5 bases, 13 bases remained unmatched. CDR3 length: 18 residues. CDR1 is MGHRA and CDR2 is YSYEKL in the germline V gene. CDR3 region: CASSQVLAGLSGGETQYF. CDR3 DNA sequence: TGCGCCAGCAGCCAAGTACTAGCGGGACTCTCCGGGGGGGAGACCCAGTACTTC.

Of note for this clonotype: Germline and junction disagree at one end, which may indicate a read error. The rearrangement joins TRBV5-1 to TRBJ2-2, with D possibly TRBD2 on 6 matching bases. Germline lookup yields CDR1 SGHRS and CDR2 YFSETQ. The CDR3 runs to 13 residues. DNA for the CDR3: TGCGCCGGCAGCTTGGCCGGGTCGGGGGAGCTGTTCTTT. This encodes CAGSLAGSGELFF. Filled out from reference TRBV5-1 and TRBJ2-2, the complete variable domain reads KAGVTQTPRYLIKTRGQQVTLSCSPISGHRSVSWYQQTPGQGLQFLFEYFSETQRNKGNFPGRFSGRQFSNSRSEMNVSTLELGDSALYLCAGSLAGSGELFFGEGSRLTVL.

In this sample, this clonotype turned up many times. This sequence joins TRBV5-1 and TRBJ2-3; 9 bases match TRBD2. The CDR3 sequence is 15 residues long. Trimming removed 6 bases from V and 0 bases from J; junction bases left unmatched: 5. Germline CDR1 reads SGHRS; CDR2 reads YFSETQ. The CDR3 bases are TGCGCCAGCACTGGCGGGAGGGCAAGCACAGATACGCAGTATTTT. Encoded protein: CASTGGRASTDTQYF. The full variable domain, rest sourced from reference TRBV5-1 and TRBJ2-3, is KAGVTQTPRYLIKTRGQQVTLSCSPISGHRSVSWYQQTPGQGLQFLFEYFSETQRNKGNFPGRFSGRQFSNSRSEMNVSTLELGDSALYLCASTGGRASTDTQYFGPGTRLTVL.

This clonotype occurred many times. The chain has TRBV7-2 and TRBJ2-3; 9 bases align to TRBD2. The germline V gene has CDR1 SGHTA and CDR2 FQGNSA. This CDR3 is 15 amino acids long. Trimming cost V 3 bases and J 4 bases; bases outside gene matches: 5. DNA of the CDR3: TGTGCCAGCAGCTTTGGCGGGAGGGCCGCAGATACGCAGTATTTT. It specifies CASSFGGRAADTQYF.

The CDR3 nucleotides are TGCAGTGCTATAAGGGAGGGTGAGGGGCAGTTCTTC. It yields the protein CSAIREGEGQFF. The chain couples TRBV20-1 to TRBJ2-1; TRBD2 aligns across 7 bases. The CDR3 has 12 residues. V lost 4 bases to trimming and J lost 12 bases; unmatched junction nucleotides: 9. Germline V gene sequence: CDR1 DFQATT, CDR2 SNEGSKA (reference sequence).

To note about this clonotype: This clone may be a read error of a much larger clone one base away. The chain links TRBV7-2 to TRBJ2-3; 7 bases agree with TRBD1. The CDR3 runs 16 residues. Per the germline V gene, CDR1 is SGHTA and CDR2 is FQGNSA. CDR3 in amino acids: CASGLEATGYTDTQYF. CDR3 coding DNA: TGTGCCAGCGGCTTAGAGGCGACAGGGTACACAGATACGCAGTATTTT.

This clonotype was seen ten or more times. The CDR3: CASSGSWATDTQYF. The CDR3 DNA reads as TGCGCCAGCAGTGGTAGCTGGGCTACAGATACGCAGTATTTT. This chain joins TRBV5-1 and TRBJ2-3; D is unresolved. Germline CDR1 and CDR2: SGHRS and YFSETQ. This CDR3 comprises 14 residues. V gave up 5 bases and J gave up 3 bases, with 13 bases separating them. The whole variable domain, filled in from reference TRBV5-1 and TRBJ2-3, reads KAGVTQTPRYLIKTRGQQVTLSCSPISGHRSVSWYQQTPGQGLQFLFEYFSETQRNKGNFPGRFSGRQFSNSRSEMNVSTLELGDSALYLCASSGSWATDTQYFGPGTRLTVL.

For this clonotype: Relative to the germline gene, one junction end is altered; a read error may explain this. The CDR3 is CASSLLGSGRNNEELFF. The CDR3 DNA reads as TGTGCCAGCAGTTTATTGGGTAGCGGGAGGAATAACGAGGAGCTGTTCTTT. This sequence joins TRBV28 and TRBJ2-2; TRBD2 aligns across 10 bases. In germline, CDR1 is MDHEN, CDR2 SYDVKM. This CDR3 comprises 17 residues. Full variable domain (rest looked up from reference TRBV28 and TRBJ2-2): DVKVTQSSRYLVKRTGEKVFLECVQDMDHENMFWYRQDPGLGLRLIYFSYDVKMKEKGDIPEGYSVSREKKERFSLILESASTNQTSMYLCASSLLGSGRNNEELFFGEGSRLTVL.

The CDR3 region is CAAVLADGVRGTQYF. As DNA, the CDR3 is TGTGCCGCAGTACTAGCGGATGGGGTTCGGGGTACGCAGTATTTT. This sequence joins TRBV2 and TRBJ2-3, with 8 positions matching TRBD2. The CDR3 runs to 15 residues. Germline values: CDR1 SNHLY, CDR2 FYNNEI. The junction had 18 bases not matched to a gene; V was cut back by 11 bases and J by 8 bases.

This clonotype occurred many times. The V call is TRBV3-1, the J call TRBJ2-7, with 8 bases matching TRBD2. After removal of 4 bases from V and 4 bases from J, the junction contained 12 bases not matched to a gene. The V gene's germline CDR1 is LGHDT and CDR2 YNNKEL (reference sequence). The CDR3 is 16 amino acids. CDR3 bases: TGTGCCAGCAGCCGGGACGCCGGGGGGGGAATGTACGAGCAGTACTTC. As protein: CASSRDAGGGMYEQYF.

This clonotype was recorded once. The rearrangement links TRBV25-1 to TRBJ2-5; possible D gene TRBD2, 6 bases. The CDR3 extends over 14 amino acids. Germline V gene lookup returns CDR1 MGHDK and CDR2 SYGVNS. Trimming left V 6 bases short and J 5 bases short, with 16 bases between. CDR3 residues: CASRWEAGRETQYF. The DNA for the CDR3 is TGTGCCAGCAGATGGGAGGCCGGTAGGGAGACCCAGTACTTC. The entire variable domain, with the rest obtained from reference TRBV25-1 and TRBJ2-5, is as follows: EADIYQTPRYLVIGTGKKITLECSQTMGHDKMYWYQQDPGMELHLIHYSYGVNSTEKGDLSSESTVSRIRTEHFPLTLESARPSHTSQYLCASRWEAGRETQYFGPGTRLLVL.

The chain's CDR3 is CASSLGRGGTDTQHF. The CDR3, as DNA: TGTGCCAGCAGCTTAGGACGGGGTGGCACAGATACGCAGCATTTT. The chain couples TRBV7-9 to TRBJ2-3; D not certain. Judging by the DNA end, TRBJ1-5 fits better; the J call may be wrong. This CDR3 spans 15 amino acids. Germline V CDR1 and CDR2: SEHNR, FQNEAQ (reference sequence).

On this clonotype itself: With a much larger clone just one base away, this may be a read error. The chain is built from TRBV19 and TRBJ2-6, with 8 bases fitting TRBD2. Germline assignment: CDR1 LNHDA and CDR2 SQIVND (reference sequence). The CDR3 has 20 residues. This CDR3 is CASSMSQGRGGYSGATVLTF. The CDR3 nucleotides read TGTGCCAGTAGTATGTCCCAAGGTCGGGGGGGATACTCTGGGGCCACCGTCCTGACTTTC.

This clonotype has only a few counts. Possible read error: a much larger clone is one base away. The chain recombines TRBV20-1 with TRBJ2-7; 11 nucleotides align to TRBD2. The germline gives CDR1 DFQATT, CDR2 SNEGSKA (reference sequence). The CDR3 sequence is 13 residues long. CDR3 DNA sequence: TGCAGTGGGGGACTAGCGGCGTCCTACGCGCAGTACTTC. Encoded protein: CSGGLAASYAQYF.

The table lists this clonotype with a few counts. This rearrangement joins TRBV20-1 to TRBJ2-3; TRBD1 is a possible D gene (6 bases). The V gene's germline CDR1 is DFQATT and CDR2 SNEGSKA (reference sequence). Trimming removed 5 bases at V and 11 bases at J, with 20 bases between. This CDR3 spans 13 amino acids. CDR3 coding DNA: TGCAGTGCTTGCCGGGACACCCCCAATGAGCAGTATTTT. It specifies CSACRDTPNEQYF.

The table lists this clonotype with many counts. The rearrangement joins TRBV18 to TRBJ2-7, with D hard to call. Germline-derived CDR1 and CDR2 are KGHSH and LQKENI. CDR3 length equals 13 residues. Trimming stripped 4 bases from V and 1 base from J, with 8 bases between. CDR3 sequence (DNA): TGTGCCAGCTCACTAGTTCTATCCTACGAGCAGTACTTC. This translates into CASSLVLSYEQYF.

Only a few counts were recorded for this clonotype. The CDR3 here is CASGRIGTVRETQYF. In DNA form, the CDR3 reads TGTGCCAGCGGCCGGATTGGGACAGTCAGAGAGACCCAGTACTTC. This sequence joins TRBV6-6 and TRBJ2-5; 7 bases agree with TRBD1. The junction had 13 bases not matched to a gene; V was cut back by 8 bases and J by 4 bases. The germline V gene has CDR1 MNHNY and CDR2 SVGAGI (reference sequence). The CDR3 length is 15 residues.

This clonotype was observed at least ten times. Here the CDR3 DNA reads TGCAGCGTTGAAGGTCCCCGACTAGCGCGGAATGAGCAGTTCTTC. Its translation: CSVEGPRLARNEQFF. The V gene is TRBV29-1, the J gene TRBJ2-1; 8 positions agree with TRBD2. V dropped 1 base and J dropped 7; count of bases not matched to a gene: 9. Per the germline V gene, CDR1 is SQVTM and CDR2 is ANQGSEA. The CDR3 is 15 residues long.

The sample holds many counts of this clonotype. The chain is built from TRBV25-1 and TRBJ2-2; a weak D match, TRBD2 (5 bases). Looked up from germline, CDR1 is MGHDK and CDR2 is SYGVNS. Between the trimmed V and J ends, which lost 1 base and 7 bases, there was a span of 16 bases. This CDR3 is 16 amino acids long. The CDR3 DNA is TGTGCCAGCAGTGAATCGCCGGGGATGACCTTCGGGGAGCTGTTTTTT. It encodes CASSESPGMTFGELFF.

In the case of this clonotype: A much larger clone sits a single nucleotide away, making a read error possible. The V gene is TRBV28, the J gene TRBJ2-1, with D perhaps TRBD1 (5 bases). The CDR3 spans 13 residues. Germline assignment: CDR1 MDHEN and CDR2 SYDVKM. CDR3 nucleotides: TGTGCCAACAGTTTTCCTCAGGGCATGGAGCAGTTCTTC. Translated: CANSFPQGMEQFF. The full variable domain, completed using reference TRBV28 and TRBJ2-1, is DVKVTQSSRYLVKRTGEKVFLECVQDMDHENMFWYRQDPGLGLRLIYFSYDVKMKEKGDIPEGYSVSREKKERFSLILESASTNQTSMYLCANSFPQGMEQFFGPGTRLTVL.

This clonotype appeared many times. The chain carries TRBV19 and TRBJ2-2, with D maybe TRBD1 (7 bases). Per the germline V gene, CDR1 is LNHDA and CDR2 is SQIVND (reference sequence). The CDR3 is 15 amino acids. Trimming took off 7 bases at V and 4 bases at J, with 16 bases between the two ends. CDR3 DNA: TGTGCCAGTAATGCAGGGGGGCCGGGCACCGGGGAGCTGTTTTTT. This encodes CASNAGGPGTGELFF.

This clonotype came up many times. The rearrangement uses TRBV5-1 and TRBJ2-1; no clear D gene. The CDR3 has 12 residues. V was clipped by 0 bases and J by 7 bases, with 5 bases between them. Per germline, CDR1 SGHRS and CDR2 YFSETQ. The CDR3 DNA reads TGCGCCAGCAGCTTGGTATTAAATGAGCAGTTCTTC. Translated, it gives CASSLVLNEQFF.

There are many counts of this clonotype. This chain connects TRBV9 to TRBJ2-3; 11 nucleotides agree with TRBD2. Germline CDR1 SGDLS, CDR2 YYNGEE. The CDR3 consists of 15 residues. J was trimmed by 4 bases and V by 4 bases; bases with no gene match: 5. CDR3 residues: CASSTSGGSADTQYF. The CDR3 coding sequence is TGTGCCAGCAGCACTAGCGGGGGCTCCGCAGATACGCAGTATTTT.